The clone carrying this TCR beta chain has ten or more counts. Its antigen remains unidentified. TCRdb re-analysed the 5' RACE reads in MiXCR, keeping a single row per CDR3 protein. This sample carries about 170,000 distinct CDR3 sequences, roughly 18% of them seen once, and the ten largest clones take over 7%. CDR3 length: 16 amino acids. V lost 6 bases and J 0 bases, leaving 17 bases between the germline ends. The germline V gene encodes CDR1 MDHEN and CDR2 SYDVKM. This specimen belongs to a study of CD8 T cells in ankylosing spondylitis. General study findings and limits: Disease-linked clones were reportedly significantly enriched in matched ankylosing spondylitis synovial fluid.

The clonotype was recovered from a male donor with ankylosing spondylitis or in good health (not recorded which). Sequenced: blood, either unsorted or a sorted T cell fraction (not recorded which). This chain uses TRBV28 with TRBJ1-1; the D gene is possibly TRBD1 (5 bases). CDR3 in amino acids: CASSPSPGVMNTEAFF. CDR3 DNA sequence: TGTGCCAGCAGCCCTTCTCCGGGGGTGATGAACACTGAAGCTTTCTTT.